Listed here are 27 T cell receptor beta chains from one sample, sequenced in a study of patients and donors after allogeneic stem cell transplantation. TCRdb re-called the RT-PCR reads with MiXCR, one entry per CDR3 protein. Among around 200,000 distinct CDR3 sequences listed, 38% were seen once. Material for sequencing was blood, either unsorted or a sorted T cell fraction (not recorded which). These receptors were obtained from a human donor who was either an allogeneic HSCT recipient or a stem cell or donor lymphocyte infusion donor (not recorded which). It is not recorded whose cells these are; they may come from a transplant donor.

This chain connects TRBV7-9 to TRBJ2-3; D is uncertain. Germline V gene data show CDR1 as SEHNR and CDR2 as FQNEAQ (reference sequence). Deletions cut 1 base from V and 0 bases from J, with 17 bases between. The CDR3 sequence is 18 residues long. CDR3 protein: CASSLGPFPGFSTDTQYF. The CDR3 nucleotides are TGTGCCAGCAGCTTAGGACCCTTCCCGGGCTTCAGCACAGATACGCAGTATTTT.

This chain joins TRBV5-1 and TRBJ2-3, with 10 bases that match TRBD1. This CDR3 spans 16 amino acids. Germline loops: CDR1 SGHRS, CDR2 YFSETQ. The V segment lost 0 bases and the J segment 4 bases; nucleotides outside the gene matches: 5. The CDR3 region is CASSLAWDRGSDTQYF. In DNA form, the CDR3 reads TGCGCCAGCAGCTTGGCCTGGGACAGGGGATCAGATACGCAGTATTTT.

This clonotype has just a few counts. CDR3: CAWSVQDRLPQHF. In DNA form, the CDR3 reads TGTGCCTGGAGTGTACAGGACAGGCTGCCCCAGCATTTT. The chain recombines TRBV30 with TRBJ1-5; 7 bases match TRBD1. Germline V lookup: CDR1 GTSNPN, CDR2 SVGIG (reference sequence). V gave up 0 bases and J gave up 9 bases; unmatched junction bases: 5. CDR3 size: 13 residues.

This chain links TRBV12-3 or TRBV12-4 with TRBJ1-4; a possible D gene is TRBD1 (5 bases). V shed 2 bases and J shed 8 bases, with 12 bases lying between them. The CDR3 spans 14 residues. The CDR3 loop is CASSLQGGGEKLFF. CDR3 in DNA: TGTGCCAGCAGTTTACAGGGCGGGGGAGAAAAACTGTTTTTT.

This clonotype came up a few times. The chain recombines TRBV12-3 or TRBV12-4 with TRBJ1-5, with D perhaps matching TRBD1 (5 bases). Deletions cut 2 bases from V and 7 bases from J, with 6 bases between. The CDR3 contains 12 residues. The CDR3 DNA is TGTGCCAGCAGTTTAAAGGGGCAGCCCCAGCATTTT. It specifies CASSLKGQPQHF.

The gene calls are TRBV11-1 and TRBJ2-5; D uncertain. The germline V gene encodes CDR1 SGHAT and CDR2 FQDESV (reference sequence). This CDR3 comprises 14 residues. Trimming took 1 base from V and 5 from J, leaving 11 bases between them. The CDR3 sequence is CASSLVASWETQYF. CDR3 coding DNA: TGTGCCAGCAGCTTAGTAGCTTCTTGGGAGACCCAGTACTTC.

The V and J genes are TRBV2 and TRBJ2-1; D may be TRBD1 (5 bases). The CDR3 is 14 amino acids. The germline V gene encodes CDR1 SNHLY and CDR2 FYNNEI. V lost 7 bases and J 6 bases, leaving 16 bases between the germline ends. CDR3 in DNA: TGTGCCAGCAATAGACAGAAAACGGGCAATGAGCAGTTCTTC. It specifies CASNRQKTGNEQFF.

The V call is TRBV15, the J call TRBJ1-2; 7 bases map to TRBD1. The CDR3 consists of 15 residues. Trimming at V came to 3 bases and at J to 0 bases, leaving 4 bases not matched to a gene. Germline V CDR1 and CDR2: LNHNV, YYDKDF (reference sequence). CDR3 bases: TGTGCCACCAGCAGGCGGGACAGCTCTAACTATGGCTACACCTTC. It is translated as CATSRRDSSNYGYTF.

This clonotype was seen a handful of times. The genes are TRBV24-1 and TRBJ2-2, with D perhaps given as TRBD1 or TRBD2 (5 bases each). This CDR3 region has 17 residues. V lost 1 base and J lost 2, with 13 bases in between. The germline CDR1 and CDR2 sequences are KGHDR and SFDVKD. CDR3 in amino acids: CATSDLRGDRNTGELFF. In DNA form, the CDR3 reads TGTGCCACCAGTGATTTACGAGGGGACCGTAACACCGGGGAGCTGTTTTTT.

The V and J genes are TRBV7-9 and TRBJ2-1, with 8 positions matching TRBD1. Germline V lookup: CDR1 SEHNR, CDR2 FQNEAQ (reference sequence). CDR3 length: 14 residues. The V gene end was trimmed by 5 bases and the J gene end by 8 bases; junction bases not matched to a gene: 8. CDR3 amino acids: CASSIRTGMDEQFF. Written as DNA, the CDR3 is TGTGCCAGCAGCATAAGGACAGGGATGGATGAGCAGTTCTTC.

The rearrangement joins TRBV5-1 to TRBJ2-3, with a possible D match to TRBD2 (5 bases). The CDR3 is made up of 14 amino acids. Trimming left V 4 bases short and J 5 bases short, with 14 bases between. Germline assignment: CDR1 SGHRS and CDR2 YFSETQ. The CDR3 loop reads CASSARDAGDTQYF. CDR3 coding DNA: TGCGCCAGCAGCGCCCGGGATGCGGGAGATACGCAGTATTTT.

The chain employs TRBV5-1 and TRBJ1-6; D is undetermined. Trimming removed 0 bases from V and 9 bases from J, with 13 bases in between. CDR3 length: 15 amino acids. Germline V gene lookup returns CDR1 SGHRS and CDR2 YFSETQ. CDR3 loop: CASSLAARFGSPLHF. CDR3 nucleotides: TGCGCCAGCAGCTTGGCAGCCCGCTTCGGTTCACCCCTCCACTTT.

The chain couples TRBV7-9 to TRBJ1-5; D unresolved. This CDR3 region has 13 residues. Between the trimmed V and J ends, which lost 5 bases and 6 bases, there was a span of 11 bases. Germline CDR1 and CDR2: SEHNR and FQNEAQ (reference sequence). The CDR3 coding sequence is TGTGCCAGCAGCGAGGGCGCCGGTCAGCCCCAGCATTTT. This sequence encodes CASSEGAGQPQHF.

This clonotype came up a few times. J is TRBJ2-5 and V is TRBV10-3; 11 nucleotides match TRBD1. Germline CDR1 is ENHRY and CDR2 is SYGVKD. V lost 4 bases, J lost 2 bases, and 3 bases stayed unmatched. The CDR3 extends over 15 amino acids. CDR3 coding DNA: TGTGCCATCAGTGGGGGACAGGGGGAGCAAGAGACCCAGTACTTC. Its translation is CAISGGQGEQETQYF.

The CDR3 is CASSQRHSPLHF. CDR3 bases: TGTGCCAGCAGCCAACGCCACTCGCCCCTCCACTTT. The rearrangement joins TRBV3-1 to TRBJ1-6; D gene ambiguous. The CDR3 runs to 12 residues. V lost 2 bases to trimming and J lost 13 bases, with 9 bases between them. CDR1 is LGHDT and CDR2 is YNNKEL in the germline V gene (reference sequence).

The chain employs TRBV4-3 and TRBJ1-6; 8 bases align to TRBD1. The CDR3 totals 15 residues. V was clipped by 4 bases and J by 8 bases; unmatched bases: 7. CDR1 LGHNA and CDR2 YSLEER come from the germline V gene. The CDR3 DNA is TGCGCCAGCAGCCTAGGACAGGGTAGATATTCACCCCTCCACTTT. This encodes CASSLGQGRYSPLHF.

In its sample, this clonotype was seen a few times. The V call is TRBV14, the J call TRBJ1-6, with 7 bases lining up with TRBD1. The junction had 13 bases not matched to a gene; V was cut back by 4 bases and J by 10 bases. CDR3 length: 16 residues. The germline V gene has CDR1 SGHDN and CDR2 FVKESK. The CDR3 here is CASSPDPTGVWSPLHF. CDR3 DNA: TGTGCCAGCAGCCCGGACCCTACAGGGGTTTGGTCACCCCTCCACTTT.

The CDR3 bases are TGCGCCAGCGGTTTTGACCCCATCTATGGCTACACCTTC. Encoded protein: CASGFDPIYGYTF. The rearrangement joins TRBV5-1 to TRBJ1-2, with D uncertain. V was trimmed by 7 bases and J by 4 bases, leaving 14 bases between them. The CDR3 runs to 13 residues. Germline CDR1 is SGHRS and CDR2 is YFSETQ. Complete variable domain (other parts from reference TRBV5-1 and TRBJ1-2): KAGVTQTPRYLIKTRGQQVTLSCSPISGHRSVSWYQQTPGQGLQFLFEYFSETQRNKGNFPGRFSGRQFSNSRSEMNVSTLELGDSALYLCASGFDPIYGYTFGSGTRLTVV.

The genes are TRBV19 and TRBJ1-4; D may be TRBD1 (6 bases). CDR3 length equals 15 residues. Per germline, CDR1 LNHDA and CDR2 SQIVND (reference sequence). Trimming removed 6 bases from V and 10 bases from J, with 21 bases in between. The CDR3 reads CASRLDRSPGTKLFF. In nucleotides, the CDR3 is TGTGCCAGTAGGCTTGACAGGTCGCCGGGGACAAAACTGTTTTTT.

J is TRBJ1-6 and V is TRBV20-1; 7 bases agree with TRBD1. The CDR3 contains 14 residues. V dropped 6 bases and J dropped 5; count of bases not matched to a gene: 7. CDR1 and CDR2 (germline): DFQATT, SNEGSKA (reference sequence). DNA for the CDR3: TGCAGTGCCCTATGGGACAGCAATAATTCACCCCTCCACTTT. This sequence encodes CSALWDSNNSPLHF.

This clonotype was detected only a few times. CDR3 in DNA: TGTGCCAGCAGTTTGGGTCCCACAGATACGCAGTATTTT. Its protein is CASSLGPTDTQYF. The chain recombines TRBV12-3 or TRBV12-4 with TRBJ2-3; unclear D gene. V was pared by 3 bases and J by 2 bases, with 6 bases between. The CDR3 consists of 13 residues.

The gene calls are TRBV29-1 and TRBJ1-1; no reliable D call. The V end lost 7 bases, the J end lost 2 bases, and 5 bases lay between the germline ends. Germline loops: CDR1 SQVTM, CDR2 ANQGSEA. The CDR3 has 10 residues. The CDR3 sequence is CSGINTEAFF. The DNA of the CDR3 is TGCAGCGGGATCAACACTGAAGCTTTCTTT.

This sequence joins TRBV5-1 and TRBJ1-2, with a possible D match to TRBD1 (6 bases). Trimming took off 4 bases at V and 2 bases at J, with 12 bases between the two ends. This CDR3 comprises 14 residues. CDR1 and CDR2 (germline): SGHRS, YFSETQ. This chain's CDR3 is CASSAVQGNYGYTF. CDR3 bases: TGCGCCAGCAGCGCGGTGCAGGGGAACTATGGCTACACCTTC.

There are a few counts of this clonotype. The CDR3 bases are TGTGCCATCAGTGAGTCTCGTAGTAATAACTATGGCTACACCTTC. Protein product: CAISESRSNNYGYTF. This sequence joins TRBV10-3 and TRBJ1-2; D is unresolved. Germline V lookup: CDR1 ENHRY, CDR2 SYGVKD. The CDR3 runs to 15 residues. The V end lost 0 bases, the J end lost 1 base, and 9 bases lay between the germline ends.

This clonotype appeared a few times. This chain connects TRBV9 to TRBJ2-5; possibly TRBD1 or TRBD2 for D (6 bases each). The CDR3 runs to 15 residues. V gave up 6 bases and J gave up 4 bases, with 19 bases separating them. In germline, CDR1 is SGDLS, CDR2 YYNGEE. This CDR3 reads CASTEGGGYGETQYF. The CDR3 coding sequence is TGTGCCAGCACCGAAGGAGGGGGGTACGGAGAGACCCAGTACTTC.

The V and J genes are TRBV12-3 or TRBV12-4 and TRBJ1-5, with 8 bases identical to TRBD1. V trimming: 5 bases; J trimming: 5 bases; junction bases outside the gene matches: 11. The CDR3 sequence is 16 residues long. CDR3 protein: CASSLGTGSSHQPQHF. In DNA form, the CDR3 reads TGTGCCAGCAGTCTCGGGACAGGTTCGTCGCATCAGCCCCAGCATTTT.

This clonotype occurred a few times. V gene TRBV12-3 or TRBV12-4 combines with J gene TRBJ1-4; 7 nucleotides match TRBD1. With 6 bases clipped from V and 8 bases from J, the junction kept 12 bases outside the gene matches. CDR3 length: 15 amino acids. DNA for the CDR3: TGTGCCAGCAGCCAATACCGACAGGGAGAGGAAAAACTGTTTTTT. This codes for CASSQYRQGEEKLFF.